This record concerns one TCR beta chain sequence. The antigen is not known. The data stem from a study of T cell responses to AZD1222 COVID-19 vaccine. General observations from the study: Nearly half of spike-specific TCRs reportedly go after variant regions that carry no mutations.

The repertoire was sequenced with immunoSEQ multiplex PCR; TCRdb's copy has only in-frame clones and lacks some. Among approximately 150,000 clones listed, roughly 93% were seen once. The source is an adult in good health. The input for sequencing was peripheral blood, taken on day 0 of AZD1222 vaccination.

The CDR3 bases are TGTGCCTGGAGTACAGGGGACACCGGGGAGCTGTTTTTT. This gives the protein CAWSTGDTGELFF. This sequence joins TRBV30 and TRBJ2-2; 7 positions match TRBD1. The CDR3 is 13 residues long. CDR1 is GTSNPN and CDR2 is SVGIG in the germline V gene (reference sequence). The V and J ends lost 2 bases and 3 bases, in that order; junction bases with no gene match: 0.